This is a list of T cell receptor beta chains from one sample in a study of lymphopenia after photon versus proton radiotherapy. Here immunoSEQ multiplex PCR was the method, and the copy in TCRdb shows in-frame clones only, minus some. Of roughly 57,000 clones in the sample, 80% to 90% were seen once. Sequenced here: peripheral blood, sampled from a patient treated with photon-based radiotherapy. Receptors originate from a man aged 45 to 65 with gastric cancer. The CDR3 runs from the conserved cysteine through the conserved F or W. Each record gives: D gene, J gene, V gene, clone size, CDR3 protein, CDR3 DNA. D genes are given only for firm matches. The size of a clone is reported for some rows only, either as once, few or many, or as a class for expanded clones.

d_gene: TRBD2
j_gene: TRBJ2-1
v_gene: TRBV13
abundance: .
CDR3aa: CASSPGLAAYNEQFF
CDR3nt: TGTGCCAGCAGCCCGGGACTAGCTGCCTACAATGAGCAGTTCTTC

d_gene: TRBD2
j_gene: TRBJ2-2
v_gene: TRBV5-1
abundance: .
CDR3aa: CASSLAARTSGSTGELFF
CDR3nt: TGCGCCAGCAGCTTGGCTGCCCGGACTAGCGGGTCCACCGGGGAGCTGTTTTTT

d_gene: TRBD2
j_gene: TRBJ2-5
v_gene: TRBV7-9
abundance: .
CDR3aa: CASCSPRLAGEETQYF
CDR3nt: TGTGCCAGCTGCAGCCCACGACTAGCGGGTGAGGAGACCCAGTACTTC

d_gene: TRBD1
j_gene: TRBJ1-5
v_gene: TRBV19
abundance: .
CDR3aa: CASSARDRGNQPQHF
CDR3nt: TGTGCCAGTAGTGCTAGGGACAGGGGGAATCAGCCCCAGCATTTT

d_gene: .
j_gene: TRBJ2-1
v_gene: TRBV11-2
abundance: .
CDR3aa: CASSLSFTGTHYNEQFF
CDR3nt: TGTGCCAGCAGCTTATCTTTTACGGGGACACATTACAATGAGCAGTTCTTC

d_gene: TRBD1
j_gene: TRBJ2-5
v_gene: TRBV10-3
abundance: .
CDR3aa: CAISPGTEETQYF
CDR3nt: TGTGCCATCAGTCCCGGGACAGAAGAGACCCAGTACTTC

d_gene: TRBD2
j_gene: TRBJ2-2
v_gene: TRBV5-1
abundance: few
CDR3aa: CASSPRGGRNTGELFF
CDR3nt: TGCGCCAGCAGCCCCCGGGGGGGGCGGAACACCGGGGAGCTGTTTTTT

d_gene: .
j_gene: TRBJ1-5
v_gene: TRBV19
abundance: .
CDR3aa: CASSPGAANILNQPQHF
CDR3nt: TGTGCCAGTAGCCCTGGGGCCGCGAACATACTGAATCAGCCCCAGCATTTT

d_gene: .
j_gene: TRBJ2-7
v_gene: TRBV10-3
abundance: .
CDR3aa: CAISEGQTYEQYF
CDR3nt: TGTGCCATCAGTGAGGGACAGACTTACGAGCAGTACTTC

d_gene: .
j_gene: TRBJ2-4
v_gene: TRBV30
abundance: .
CDR3aa: CAWTKDSGSNIQYF
CDR3nt: TGTGCCTGGACCAAGGACTCGGGCTCGAACATTCAGTACTTC

d_gene: .
j_gene: TRBJ2-2
v_gene: TRBV5-8
abundance: .
CDR3aa: CASPPSAYTGELFF
CDR3nt: TGTGCCAGCCCTCCTAGCGCCTACACCGGGGAGCTGTTTTTT

d_gene: TRBD2
j_gene: TRBJ2-7
v_gene: TRBV5-6
abundance: .
CDR3aa: CASSFSGSHEQYF
CDR3nt: TGTGCCAGCAGCTTTAGCGGGAGCCACGAGCAGTACTTC

d_gene: TRBD1
j_gene: TRBJ2-2
v_gene: TRBV6-5
abundance: once
CDR3aa: CASSRGQGFTGELFF
CDR3nt: TGTGCCAGCAGCCGGGGACAGGGGTTCACCGGGGAGCTGTTTTTT

d_gene: .
j_gene: TRBJ2-2
v_gene: TRBV5-4
abundance: .
CDR3aa: CASSQDFRSGELFF
CDR3nt: TGTGCCAGCAGCCAGGACTTCAGGTCCGGGGAGCTGTTTTTT

d_gene: .
j_gene: TRBJ2-3
v_gene: TRBV25-1
abundance: .
CDR3aa: CASRTHGTTDTQYF
CDR3nt: TGTGCCAGCAGGACTCATGGCACCACAGATACGCAGTATTTT

d_gene: .
j_gene: TRBJ2-3
v_gene: TRBV14
abundance: once
CDR3aa: CASSQGEGGWTGVTDTQYF
CDR3nt: TGTGCCAGCAGCCAAGGGGAAGGAGGATGGACGGGAGTCACAGATACGCAGTATTTT

d_gene: .
j_gene: TRBJ2-3
v_gene: TRBV6-1
abundance: .
CDR3aa: CASGAGKDGTQYF
CDR3nt: TGTGCCAGCGGGGCTGGGAAAGACGGTACGCAGTATTTT

d_gene: TRBD1
j_gene: TRBJ2-1
v_gene: TRBV5-8
abundance: .
CDR3aa: CASSLSGTGRDEQFF
CDR3nt: TGTGCCAGCAGCTTATCCGGGACAGGCCGGGATGAGCAGTTCTTC

d_gene: TRBD2
j_gene: TRBJ2-7
v_gene: TRBV29-1
abundance: .
CDR3aa: CSVYLAGGPYEQYF
CDR3nt: TGCAGCGTTTATCTTGCGGGAGGCCCCTACGAGCAGTACTTC

d_gene: .
j_gene: TRBJ2-1
v_gene: TRBV7-9
abundance: once
CDR3aa: CASSLLEFGFTYNEQFF
CDR3nt: TGTGCCAGCAGCCTCCTGGAATTCGGATTTACCTACAATGAGCAGTTCTTC

d_gene: .
j_gene: TRBJ1-2
v_gene: TRBV4-1
abundance: .
CDR3aa: CASSQESGVGSYTF
CDR3nt: TGCGCCAGCAGCCAAGAAAGTGGTGTGGGGAGCTACACCTTC

d_gene: TRBD1
j_gene: TRBJ1-2
v_gene: TRBV5-4
abundance: .
CDR3aa: CASSLGTGGGYTF
CDR3nt: TGTGCCAGCAGCTTGGGGACAGGAGGGGGCTACACCTTC

d_gene: .
j_gene: TRBJ1-1
v_gene: TRBV18
abundance: .
CDR3aa: CASSPVREAEAFF
CDR3nt: TGTGCCAGCTCACCAGTCAGGGAAGCTGAAGCTTTCTTT

d_gene: .
j_gene: TRBJ1-4
v_gene: TRBV4-1
abundance: .
CDR3aa: CASGRRGGANEKLFF
CDR3nt: TGCGCCAGCGGGCGGCGAGGGGGAGCTAATGAAAAACTGTTTTTT

d_gene: TRBD1
j_gene: TRBJ2-5
v_gene: TRBV9
abundance: .
CDR3aa: CASSVAAGGAGQETQYF
CDR3nt: TGTGCCAGCAGCGTAGCGGCAGGGGGCGCAGGTCAAGAGACCCAGTACTTC

d_gene: TRBD1
j_gene: TRBJ2-3
v_gene: TRBV14
abundance: .
CDR3aa: CASSHITGVYTDTQYF
CDR3nt: TGTGCCAGCAGCCATATAACAGGGGTCTACACAGATACGCAGTATTTT

d_gene: .
j_gene: TRBJ1-3
v_gene: TRBV11-2
abundance: .
CDR3aa: CASKTVSSGNTIYF
CDR3nt: TGTGCCAGCAAGACAGTCTCCTCTGGAAACACCATATATTTT

d_gene: TRBD2
j_gene: TRBJ2-5
v_gene: TRBV5-4
abundance: .
CDR3aa: CASSLDPSGSWETQYF
CDR3nt: TGTGCCAGCAGCTTGGACCCTAGCGGGAGTTGGGAGACCCAGTACTTC

d_gene: .
j_gene: TRBJ1-1
v_gene: TRBV4-1
abundance: few
CDR3aa: CASSHGPGKNTEAFF
CDR3nt: TGCGCCAGCAGCCATGGTCCAGGGAAGAACACTGAAGCTTTCTTT

d_gene: .
j_gene: TRBJ1-2
v_gene: TRBV4-1
abundance: .
CDR3aa: CASSLENYGYTF
CDR3nt: TGTGCCAGCAGCTTAGAGAACTATGGCTACACCTTC

d_gene: TRBD2
j_gene: TRBJ2-3
v_gene: TRBV2
abundance: .
CDR3aa: CASSGGLWADALADTQYF
CDR3nt: TGTGCCAGCAGTGGGGGACTATGGGCAGATGCGTTAGCAGATACGCAGTATTTT

d_gene: .
j_gene: TRBJ2-2
v_gene: TRBV2
abundance: once
CDR3aa: CASSVSQGRNTGELFF
CDR3nt: TGTGCCAGCAGTGTCTCTCAGGGAAGAAACACCGGGGAGCTGTTTTTT

d_gene: TRBD1
j_gene: TRBJ2-7
v_gene: TRBV30
abundance: .
CDR3aa: CAWSVGGDGPDEQYF
CDR3nt: TGTGCCTGGAGTGTAGGGGGCGACGGTCCAGACGAGCAGTACTTC

d_gene: TRBD1
j_gene: TRBJ2-7
v_gene: TRBV7-2
abundance: .
CDR3aa: CASSLDRLGEQYF
CDR3nt: TGTGCCAGCAGCTTGGACAGGTTGGGCGAGCAGTACTTC

d_gene: .
j_gene: TRBJ2-3
v_gene: TRBV4-3
abundance: .
CDR3aa: CASSQAVYRSSTDTQYF
CDR3nt: TGCGCCAGCAGCCAAGCCGTCTACCGCTCTAGCACAGATACGCAGTATTTT

d_gene: .
j_gene: TRBJ2-7
v_gene: TRBV18
abundance: .
CDR3aa: CASSGGGSSYEQYF
CDR3nt: TGTGCCAGCTCAGGGGGCGGGAGTTCCTACGAGCAGTACTTC

d_gene: .
j_gene: TRBJ2-5
v_gene: TRBV5-6
abundance: .
CDR3aa: CASSFWGPETQYF
CDR3nt: TGTGCCAGCAGCTTTTGGGGGCCAGAGACCCAGTACTTC

d_gene: TRBD2
j_gene: TRBJ2-7
v_gene: TRBV7-2
abundance: few
CDR3aa: CASSLEGLAGGSYEQYF
CDR3nt: TGTGCCAGCAGCTTAGAGGGACTAGCGGGAGGTTCCTACGAGCAGTACTTC

d_gene: TRBD2
j_gene: TRBJ2-5
v_gene: TRBV15
abundance: .
CDR3aa: CATSRGGSSGKETQYF
CDR3nt: TGTGCCACCAGCAGAGGAGGGAGTAGCGGGAAGGAGACCCAGTACTTC

d_gene: .
j_gene: TRBJ2-3
v_gene: TRBV11-2
abundance: .
CDR3aa: CASSRIGGSTDTQYF
CDR3nt: TGTGCCAGCAGTCGGATCGGCGGTAGCACAGATACGCAGTATTTT

d_gene: .
j_gene: TRBJ1-1
v_gene: TRBV7-2
abundance: .
CDR3aa: CASSRLNTEAFF
CDR3nt: TGTGCCAGCAGTCGCTTGAACACTGAAGCTTTCTTT

d_gene: .
j_gene: TRBJ1-2
v_gene: TRBV28
abundance: once
CDR3aa: CASSLLVRNYGYTF
CDR3nt: TGTGCCAGCAGTTTATTGGTCAGGAACTATGGCTACACCTTC

d_gene: TRBD2
j_gene: TRBJ2-3
v_gene: TRBV7-8
abundance: .
CDR3aa: CASSTGTSGLTDTQYF
CDR3nt: TGTGCCAGCAGCACCGGGACTAGCGGCCTCACAGATACGCAGTATTTT

d_gene: .
j_gene: TRBJ1-1
v_gene: TRBV7-8
abundance: .
CDR3aa: CASSEGQTPLEAFF
CDR3nt: TGTGCCAGCAGCGAAGGACAGACCCCCCTTGAAGCTTTCTTT

d_gene: .
j_gene: TRBJ1-6
v_gene: TRBV7-9
abundance: .
CDR3aa: CASSFQGSPLHF
CDR3nt: TGTGCCAGCAGCTTCCAGGGCTCACCCCTCCACTTT

d_gene: TRBD2
j_gene: TRBJ2-1
v_gene: TRBV30
abundance: .
CDR3aa: CAWSPLAGYNEQFF
CDR3nt: TGTGCCTGGAGTCCACTAGCGGGATACAATGAGCAGTTCTTC

d_gene: .
j_gene: TRBJ1-1
v_gene: TRBV7-9
abundance: once
CDR3aa: CASSLSVTNTEAFF
CDR3nt: TGTGCCAGCAGCTTAAGTGTTACGAACACTGAAGCTTTCTTT

d_gene: .
j_gene: TRBJ2-7
v_gene: TRBV2
abundance: .
CDR3aa: CASSVRLAYEQYF
CDR3nt: TGTGCCAGCAGCGTAAGACTTGCCTACGAGCAGTACTTC

d_gene: .
j_gene: TRBJ2-5
v_gene: TRBV19
abundance: .
CDR3aa: CASNPGAVYQETQYF
CDR3nt: TGTGCCAGTAACCCCGGGGCCGTATACCAAGAGACCCAGTACTTC

d_gene: TRBD1
j_gene: TRBJ2-7
v_gene: TRBV27
abundance: .
CDR3aa: CASSGQASSYEQYF
CDR3nt: TGTGCCAGCAGTGGACAGGCCTCCTCCTACGAGCAGTACTTC

d_gene: .
j_gene: TRBJ1-5
v_gene: TRBV7-9
abundance: .
CDR3aa: CASSLDSQPQHF
CDR3nt: TGTGCCAGCAGCTTAGATAGTCAGCCCCAGCATTTT

d_gene: TRBD2
j_gene: TRBJ2-7
v_gene: TRBV11-2
abundance: .
CDR3aa: CASSLGLAGEQYF
CDR3nt: TGTGCCAGCAGCCTGGGACTAGCGGGGGAGCAGTACTTC